The clone carrying this T cell receptor beta chain was counted a single time. The sample comes from a study of control samples from healthy donors and cancer patients. Some clones are missing from TCRdb's copy, which holds only in-frame ones; the method was immunoSEQ multiplex PCR. Of about 54,000 clones in the sample, around 95% were seen once. Germline CDR1 MNHEY, CDR2 SVGAGI. The CDR3 is 13 amino acids. V shed 6 bases and J shed 5 bases, with 14 bases lying between them. This clonotype was obtained from a woman under 40 in good health. The source material was blood. The V and J genes are TRBV6-5 and TRBJ2-7; unclear D gene. The CDR3 DNA reads as TGTGCCAGCAGCAAGCTACTGGGCGACGAGCAGTACTTC. The encoded protein is CASSKLLGDEQYF.